This TCR beta chain was profiled in a study of blood T cell repertoires in COVID-19 (dated by TCRdb to about 2020). With respect to the entire study: Collaborator samples came from the United States, Italy and Spain and covered acute and convalescent phases of COVID-19. The material from the prospective study consisted of cDNA or gDNA derived from T cells, B-cell-depleted T cells, or PBMCs. The dataset comprised deeply sampled blood TCRbeta repertoires from subjects exposed to, actively infected with, or recovered from COVID-19. The repertoires were made available in a free public database intended to serve as a resource for research on the immune response to SARS-CoV-2. The samples were drawn from two sources: the first 160 participants of the ongoing ImmuneRACE study, and 950 to 1,500 subjects contributed by 6 global collaborators. Sample metadata almost always included a de-identified subject ID, COVID-19 status, age in years and sex. HLA class I and class II types, where available, came from metadata supplied by the sample provider rather than from assay-based typing.

V is pared back by 5 bases and J by 3 bases, with 4 bases lying between the germline termini. According to the germline V gene (reference sequence), CDR1 reads SEHNR and CDR2 reads FQNEAQ. Spanning cysteine to phenylalanine, the CDR3 consists of 11 amino acids. Of the read, only the CDR3 DNA is kept; its 33 bases are in frame from base 1. Worth noting for this clone: The clone's antigen remains unknown. Nothing much larger sits one base from this clone, and base qualities are not available.

Whole blood was collected in K2EDTA tubes by collaborating institutions according to the institutions' own protocols. For TCRbeta analysis, collaborators shipped samples as frozen whole blood, isolated PBMCs, or DNA extracted from either of those sample types. TCRbeta CDR3 regions were amplified from genomic DNA using the immunoSEQ Assay, a bias-controlled multiplex PCR. As for the authors' bioinformatics: The number of nucleated cells in each sample was estimated by amplification of reference gene primers within the assay. Sequence reads were collapsed and filtered to measure the absolute abundance of every unique TCRbeta CDR3 rearrangement. Productive Simpson clonality was computed per sample as the square root of Simpson's diversity index over productive rearrangements. Held by TCRdb, this immuneACCESS table contains in-frame sequences only and omits some clones. Under half of the omission traces to an unresolved V gene where checked; the cause of the rest is unknown. The V and J calls and the clone size are those of that table, but D and trimming were determined from the DNA. The sample includes tens of thousands of clones, with 86% observed a single time. Roughly 2% of the sample is held by the ten biggest clonotypes.

On the study overall, not on this receptor specifically: The quantity of clinical and demographic metadata differed by source and by participant and was supplied without curation.

This sequence originates from a man in his thirties or forties with acute or convalescent COVID-19. Sequenced material: peripheral blood. The rearrangement joined TRBV7-9 to TRBJ1-1; a confident D gene designation cannot be given. The CDR3 reads as follows: CASSQYTEAFF. The bases are TGTGCCAGCAGCCAATACACTGAAGCTTTCTTT.